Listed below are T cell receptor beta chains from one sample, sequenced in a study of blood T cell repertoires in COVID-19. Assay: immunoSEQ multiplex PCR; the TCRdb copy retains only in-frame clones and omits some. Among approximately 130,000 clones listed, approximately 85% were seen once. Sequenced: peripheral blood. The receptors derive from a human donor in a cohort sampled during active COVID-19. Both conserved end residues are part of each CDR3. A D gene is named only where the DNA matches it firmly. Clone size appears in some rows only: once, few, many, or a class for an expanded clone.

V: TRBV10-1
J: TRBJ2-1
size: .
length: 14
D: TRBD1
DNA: TGCGCCAGCAGTGAGCCGAGACAGGGTACTCTCCAGTTCTTC
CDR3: CASSEPRQGTLQFF

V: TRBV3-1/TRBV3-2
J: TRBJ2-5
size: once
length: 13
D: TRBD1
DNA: TGTGCCAGCTCTAGCAGGGGGTTTGAGACCCAGTACTTC
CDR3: CASSSRGFETQYF

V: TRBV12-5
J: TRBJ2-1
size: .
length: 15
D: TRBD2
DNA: TGTGCTAGTGGTGAACTAGCGGGAGGGAGAAATGAGCAGTTCTTC
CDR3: CASGELAGGRNEQFF

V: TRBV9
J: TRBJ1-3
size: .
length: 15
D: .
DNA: TGTGCCAGCAGCGTACTCTCAACACCTGGAAACACCATATATTTT
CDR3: CASSVLSTPGNTIYF

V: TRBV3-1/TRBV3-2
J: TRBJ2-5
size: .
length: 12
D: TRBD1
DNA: TGTGCCAGCAACCAGCCTGGGACAGGGAAGTACTTC
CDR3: CASNQPGTGKYF

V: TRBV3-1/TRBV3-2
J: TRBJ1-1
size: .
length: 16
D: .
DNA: TGTGCCAGCAGCCAAGGGGGGGACGGCTTAAACACTGAAGCTTTCTTT
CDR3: CASSQGGDGLNTEAFF

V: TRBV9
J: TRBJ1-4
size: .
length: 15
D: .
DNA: TGTGCCAGCAGCGTAGGAATTGGGGGCGGTGAAAAACTGTTTTTT
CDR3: CASSVGIGGGEKLFF

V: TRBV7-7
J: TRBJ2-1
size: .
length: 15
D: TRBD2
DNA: TGTGCTAGCAGCGCCATAGCGGGGGGGCCATATGAGCAGTTCTTC
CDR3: CASSAIAGGPYEQFF

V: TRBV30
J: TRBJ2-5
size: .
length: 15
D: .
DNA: TGTGCCTGGAGTTGGCAGACAGGAGATATGGAGACCCAGTACTTC
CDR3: CAWSWQTGDMETQYF

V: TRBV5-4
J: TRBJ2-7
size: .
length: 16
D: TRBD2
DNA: TGTGCCAGCAGCCCTGGGGGACTAATTCTTAACTACGAGCAGTACTTC
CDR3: CASSPGGLILNYEQYF

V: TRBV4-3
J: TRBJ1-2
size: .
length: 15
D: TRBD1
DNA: TGCGCCAGCAGCTCCAGACAGGGGGCTTGGTATGGCTACACCTTC
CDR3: CASSSRQGAWYGYTF

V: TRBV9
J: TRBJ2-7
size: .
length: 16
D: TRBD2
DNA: TGTGCCAGCAGCGCACTCCCTGGGACTAGCATCTACGAGCAGTACTTC
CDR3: CASSALPGTSIYEQYF

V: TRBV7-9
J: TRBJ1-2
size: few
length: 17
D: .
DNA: TGTGCCAGCAGCCCAAGCTTCCAAGCTTCCTCATTCTATGGCTACACCTTC
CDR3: CASSPSFQASSFYGYTF

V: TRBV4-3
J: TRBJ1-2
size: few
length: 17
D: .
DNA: TGCGCCAGCAGCCAGGTCGGCGTTGGGGCTGTTGACTATGGCTACACCTTC
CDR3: CASSQVGVGAVDYGYTF

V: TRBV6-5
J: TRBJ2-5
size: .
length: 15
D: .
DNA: TGTGCCAGCAGACCAGGCCTCGGAAGGAAGGAGACCCAGTACTTC
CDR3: CASRPGLGRKETQYF

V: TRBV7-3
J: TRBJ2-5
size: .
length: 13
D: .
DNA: TGTGCCAGCAGCTTAACCGGCGGAGAGACCCAGTACTTC
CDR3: CASSLTGGETQYF

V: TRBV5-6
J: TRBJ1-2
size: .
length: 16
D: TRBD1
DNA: TGTGCCAGCAGCTCGCAGGGGGCGGAGATTTTCAGTGGCTACACCTTC
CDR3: CASSSQGAEIFSGYTF

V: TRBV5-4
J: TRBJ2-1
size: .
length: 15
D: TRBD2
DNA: TGTGCCAGCAGCTTAGCGGGAATACGATACAATGAGCAGTTCTTC
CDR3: CASSLAGIRYNEQFF

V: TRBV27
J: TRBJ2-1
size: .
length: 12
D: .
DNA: TGTGCCAGCAGGATGGACAGCAATGAGCAGTTCTTC
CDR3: CASRMDSNEQFF

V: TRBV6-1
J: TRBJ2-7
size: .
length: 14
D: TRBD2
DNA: TGTGCCAGCAGTGTAGCGGGGAGGTCCTACGAGCAGTACTTC
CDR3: CASSVAGRSYEQYF

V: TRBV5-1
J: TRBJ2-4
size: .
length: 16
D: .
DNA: TGCGCCAGCAGCTGGGGAGACACCTTAGCCAAAAACATTCAGTACTTC
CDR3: CASSWGDTLAKNIQYF

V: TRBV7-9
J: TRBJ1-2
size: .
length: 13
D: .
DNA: TGTGCCAGCAGCCGGGGGTTGGACTATGGCTACACCTTC
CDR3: CASSRGLDYGYTF

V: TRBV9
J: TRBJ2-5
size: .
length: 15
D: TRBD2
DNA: TGTGCCAGCAGCCCAACCCCCAGCGGGAGTGAGACCCAGTACTTC
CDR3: CASSPTPSGSETQYF

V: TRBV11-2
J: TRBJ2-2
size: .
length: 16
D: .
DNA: TGTGCCAGCAGCCCCGGACAGTTCGCGAACACCGGGGAGCTGTTTTTT
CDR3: CASSPGQFANTGELFF

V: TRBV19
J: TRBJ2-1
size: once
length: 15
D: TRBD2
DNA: TGTGCCAGTAGCTTAGCGGGGGGCGACTACAATGAGCAGTTCTTC
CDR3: CASSLAGGDYNEQFF

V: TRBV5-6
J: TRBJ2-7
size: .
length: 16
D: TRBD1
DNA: TGTGCCAGCAGCTTGGGTACCGGGACAGCGACGTACGAGCAGTACTTC
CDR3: CASSLGTGTATYEQYF

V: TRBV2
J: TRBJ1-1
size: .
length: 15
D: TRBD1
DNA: TGTGCCAGCAGTGGGGCAGGGGGCTCGAACACTGAAGCTTTCTTT
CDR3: CASSGAGGSNTEAFF

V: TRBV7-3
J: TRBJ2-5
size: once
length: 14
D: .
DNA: TGTGCCAGCAGCCCCCCTAGCGATACAGAGACCCAGTACTTC
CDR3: CASSPPSDTETQYF

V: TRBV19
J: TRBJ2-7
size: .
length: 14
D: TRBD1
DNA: TGTGCCAGTTCGAGGACAGGGATCTCCTACGAGCAGTACTTC
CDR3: CASSRTGISYEQYF

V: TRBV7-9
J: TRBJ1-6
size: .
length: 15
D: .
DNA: TGTGCCAGCAGCCTCCCTAGGACAAGGAATTCACCCCTCCACTTT
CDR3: CASSLPRTRNSPLHF

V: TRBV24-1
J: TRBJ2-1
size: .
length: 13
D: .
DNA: TGTGCCACCAGTGATCTCGACGAGGATGAGCAGTTCTTC
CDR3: CATSDLDEDEQFF

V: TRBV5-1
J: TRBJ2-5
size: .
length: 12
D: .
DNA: TGCGCCAGCAGCTTTGACAGAGAGACCCAGTACTTC
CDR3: CASSFDRETQYF

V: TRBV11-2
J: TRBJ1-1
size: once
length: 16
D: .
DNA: TGTGCCAGCAGCTTAGGTGTGGGGCTCGGGAACACTGAAGCTTTCTTT
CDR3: CASSLGVGLGNTEAFF